This record looks at one T cell receptor (beta chain) sequence and its context. The antigen remains unidentified. Germline values: CDR1 MDHEN, CDR2 SYDVKM. CDR3 length: 17 amino acids. Trimming took 3 bases from V and 4 from J; bases not matched to a gene: 8. This sample is part of a study of shared clonotypes between healthy human individuals. General study findings and limits: Researchers found naive subsets generally carried larger estimated richness than memory subsets. Tissue TCR repertoires likely differ from these blood-only repertoires.

Researchers reported that CD8 memory united CD45RO+ cells with CCR7-negative CD45RA+ TemRA cells. Genomic DNA of each subset was evenly split across several immunoSEQ plates. The assay was immunoSEQ multiplex PCR, and TCRdb's table has in-frame clones only and misses some. The sample holds some 690,000 clones, 90% seen once. The chain is built from TRBV28 and TRBJ2-1; 11 bases are shared with TRBD2. The sequencing input was memory CD8+ T cells from PBMCs. Subset in this sample: CD45RO+ cells pooled with CCR7-negative TemRA cells. The sequence was obtained from a man between 18 and 29 years old in good health. Some clones in this sample may be carry-over from other donors' samples. CDR3 nucleotide sequence: TGTGCCAGCAGTTTTCCCACTAGCGGGGGTTCTTACAATGAGCAGTTCTTC. Encoded protein: CASSFPTSGGSYNEQFF.